The subject of this entry is one T cell receptor beta chain. This sample was included in a study of T cells after yellow fever vaccination. The CDR3 is 13 amino acids. The germline gives CDR1 DFQATT, CDR2 SNEGSKA (reference sequence). Trimming took 7 bases from V and 0 from J; bases not matched to a gene: 4. Each CDR3 protein gets one entry after TCRdb re-called the 5' RACE reads with MiXCR. Among fewer than 500,000 distinct CDR3 sequences listed, roughly 20% were seen once. The genes are TRBV20-1 and TRBJ2-3; 7 bases agree with TRBD2. This specimen consisted of PBMCs, obtained before the yellow fever booster vaccination. The TCR was taken from a man younger than 35 who received the YFV17D yellow fever vaccine. In nucleotides, the CDR3 is TGCAGTGGGCCTAGCGGTAGCACAGATACGCAGTATTTT. It encodes CSGPSGSTDTQYF.